The 26 T cell receptor beta chains in this list originate from one sample, sequenced in a study of shared clonotypes between healthy human individuals. TCRdb keeps only in-frame clones here, not all; method: immunoSEQ multiplex PCR. The data contain approximately 640,000 clones, around 90% of them singletons. The sample consisted of memory CD8+ T cells from PBMCs. Subset specified: CD45RO+ cells pooled with CCR7-negative TemRA cells. These TCRs come from a man aged 18 to 30 in good health. Some clones in this sample may be carry-over from other donors' samples.

The chain couples TRBV4-3 to TRBJ2-1, with TRBD1 matching 8 bases. This CDR3 is built from 17 residues. V shed 0 bases, J shed 5 bases, and the junction held 9 bases outside the gene matches. Germline CDR1 LGHNA, CDR2 YSLEER. The DNA for the CDR3 is TGCGCCAGCAGCCAAGAGGGATGGACAGGGTTGAACAATGAGCAGTTCTTC. It encodes CASSQEGWTGLNNEQFF.

This clone was picked up one time. The chain employs TRBV9 and TRBJ2-1; D not certain. V shed 0 bases and J shed 8 bases, with 12 bases lying between them. Germline CDR1 is SGDLS and CDR2 is YYNGEE. The CDR3 is 14 amino acids. The CDR3 spells CASSVGSVPHEQFF. The CDR3 DNA reads TGTGCCAGCAGCGTAGGATCGGTTCCTCATGAGCAGTTCTTC.

The chain carries TRBV14 and TRBJ1-1; 7 positions match TRBD1. The germline gives CDR1 SGHDN, CDR2 FVKESK. There are 16 residues in the CDR3. Trimming cost V 4 bases and J 4 bases; bases outside gene matches: 12. CDR3 in amino acids: CASSPAKVGQLTEAFF. The CDR3 coding sequence is TGTGCCAGCAGCCCTGCAAAGGTGGGACAGCTCACTGAAGCTTTCTTT.

This clone was counted between two and nine times. The chain recombines TRBV7-9 with TRBJ1-1, with D possibly matching TRBD1 (5 bases). From germline, CDR1 is SEHNR and CDR2 FQNEAQ (reference sequence). CDR3 length equals 10 residues. CDR3 in DNA: TGTGCTACCGTTGGGGACCTTCCCTTCTTT. Encoded protein: CATVGDLPFF.

V gene TRBV29-1 combines with J gene TRBJ2-1, with D uncertain. V lost 1 base and J 4 bases, leaving 17 bases between the germline ends. The CDR3 totals 16 residues. The germline CDR1 and CDR2 sequences are SQVTM and ANQGSEA. The DNA of the CDR3 is TGCAGCGTTGAAGTGTACGGAGACCCCATTTACAATGAGCAGTTCTTC. Its protein product is CSVEVYGDPIYNEQFF.

The chain carries TRBV28 and TRBJ2-3; a weak D match, TRBD1 (5 bases). Per the germline V gene, CDR1 is MDHEN and CDR2 is SYDVKM. The CDR3 runs 14 residues. The V end was cut by 6 bases, the J end by 1 base, with 11 bases between. CDR3 residues: CASRGREGTDTQYF. CDR3 in DNA: TGTGCCAGCAGAGGCAGGGAAGGCACAGATACGCAGTATTTT.

The rearrangement uses TRBV7-9 and TRBJ2-1; 9 nucleotides line up with TRBD1. The V and J ends lost 6 bases and 6 bases, in that order; junction bases with no gene match: 9. The CDR3 is 15 amino acids. Germline CDR1 SEHNR, CDR2 FQNEAQ (reference sequence). The CDR3: CASRIGDRGSNEQFF. DNA of the CDR3: TGTGCCAGCAGGATAGGTGACAGGGGGTCCAATGAGCAGTTCTTC.

The chain combines TRBV2 with TRBJ2-7; no firm D call. The CDR3 sequence is 11 residues long. Trimming pared 7 bases from V and 3 bases from J, leaving 7 bases between. CDR1 is SNHLY and CDR2 is FYNNEI in the germline V gene. This CDR3 is CASTYIYEQYF. In nucleotides, the CDR3 is TGTGCCAGCACGTACATCTACGAGCAGTACTTC.

The table lists this clone with a count of one. The gene calls are TRBV6-5 and TRBJ2-5; 11 positions agree with TRBD2. Near its end, the DNA agrees better with TRBJ2-7, so the J call may be wrong. Germline V gene data show CDR1 as MNHEY and CDR2 as SVGAGI. The CDR3 runs to 15 residues. The CDR3 DNA reads TGTGCCAGCAGTTACTATAGCGGGAGGGCCTTCGAGCAGTACTTC. Its translation: CASSYYSGRAFEQYF.

The chain recombines TRBV18 with TRBJ2-2; no clear D gene. Trimming left V 6 bases short and J 0 bases short, with 20 bases between. The germline CDR1 and CDR2 sequences are KGHSH and LQKENI. This CDR3 is 18 amino acids long. CDR3 DNA sequence: TGTGCCAGCTCCCCTTTCCACGGGCAATTAACGAACACCGGGGAGCTGTTTTTT. Amino acid sequence: CASSPFHGQLTNTGELFF.

The chain couples TRBV5-4 to TRBJ2-7; D gene uncertain. The CDR3 totals 16 residues. The ends were cut back, 4 bases at V and 0 bases at J, with 17 bases in the middle. CDR1 and CDR2 from the germline V gene are SGHNT and YYREEE (reference sequence). The CDR3 protein is CASSGFKSETSYEQYF. As DNA, the CDR3 is TGTGCCAGCAGCGGATTTAAGAGCGAGACCTCCTACGAGCAGTACTTC.

In its sample, this clone was seen a few times. The chain links TRBV30 to TRBJ1-2; D gene uncertain. The CDR3 consists of 12 residues. The V and J ends lost 6 bases and 1 base respectively, with 9 bases between them. Germline CDR1 and CDR2: GTSNPN and SVGIG (reference sequence). The CDR3 sequence is CACRTVNYGYTF. In nucleotides, the CDR3 is TGTGCCTGTCGGACGGTTAACTATGGCTACACCTTC.

The V gene is TRBV5-1, the J gene TRBJ2-7; either TRBD1 or TRBD2 may supply D (5 bases each). Trimming left V 0 bases short and J 5 bases short, with 9 bases between. CDR1 is SGHRS and CDR2 is YFSETQ in the germline V gene. This CDR3 has 13 amino acids. CDR3 nucleotides: TGCGCCAGCAGCTTGGCAGGGAGTCACGAGCAGTACTTC. The encoded protein is CASSLAGSHEQYF.

The chain links TRBV5-1 to TRBJ1-3; D remains ambiguous. Trimming took off 6 bases at V and 0 bases at J, with 13 bases between the two ends. This CDR3 has 15 amino acids. In germline, CDR1 is SGHRS, CDR2 YFSETQ. As DNA, the CDR3 is TGCGCCAGCACCACAGACCCCAGCTCTGGAAACACCATATATTTT. This translates into CASTTDPSSGNTIYF. The full variable domain, its missing parts supplied by reference TRBV5-1 and TRBJ1-3, is KAGVTQTPRYLIKTRGQQVTLSCSPISGHRSVSWYQQTPGQGLQFLFEYFSETQRNKGNFPGRFSGRQFSNSRSEMNVSTLELGDSALYLCASTTDPSSGNTIYFGEGSWLTVV.

This clone appeared a single time. V gene TRBV28 combines with J gene TRBJ1-2, with a weak D call TRBD1 (6 bases). The ends were cut back, 6 bases at V and 4 bases at J, with 15 bases in the middle. The germline V gene has CDR1 MDHEN and CDR2 SYDVKM. The CDR3 loop spans 14 amino acids. CDR3 sequence reads: CASRENRDFYGYTF. Here the CDR3 DNA reads TGTGCCAGCAGGGAAAACAGGGATTTCTATGGCTACACCTTC.

The chain employs TRBV27 and TRBJ2-1, with 10 nucleotides matching TRBD2. V lost 5 bases to trimming and J lost 6 bases; unmatched junction nucleotides: 10. Germline lookup yields CDR1 MNHEY and CDR2 SMNVEV (reference sequence). The CDR3 consists of 16 residues. CDR3 bases: TGTGCCAGCAGTCCGACTAGCGGGTGGATTCGCAATGAGCAGTTCTTC. Protein: CASSPTSGWIRNEQFF.

The genes are TRBV4-3 and TRBJ2-6, with D possibly matching TRBD2 (5 bases). The V and J ends lost 3 bases and 4 bases respectively, with 7 bases between them. Per the germline V gene, CDR1 is LGHNA and CDR2 is YSLEER. CDR3 length equals 14 residues. CDR3 bases: TGCGCCAGCAGCCAGGGCGGGGGGGCCAACGTCCTGACTTTC. This codes for CASSQGGGANVLTF.

This clone was found once. The gene calls are TRBV5-4 and TRBJ2-1; D remains unclear. This CDR3 spans 13 amino acids. Between the trimmed V and J ends, which lost 2 bases and 7 bases, there was a span of 10 bases. Germline CDR1 is SGHNT and CDR2 is YYREEE (reference sequence). This CDR3 reads CASSFNGFNEQFF. DNA of the CDR3: TGTGCCAGCAGCTTTAATGGGTTTAATGAGCAGTTCTTC.

The chain's CDR3 is CASSTGVGIYGYTF. The CDR3 DNA reads as TGTGCCAGCAGCACAGGGGTGGGAATCTATGGCTACACCTTC. The genes are TRBV27 and TRBJ1-2; 7 nucleotides match TRBD1. From germline, CDR1 is MNHEY and CDR2 SMNVEV (reference sequence). The CDR3 totals 14 residues. Losses at the gene ends were 6 bases for V and 4 bases for J; bases not matched to a gene: 8.

This clone was seen a single time. The CDR3 DNA sequence: TGTGCCAGCAGCGGCTGGGGGGGAATCACAGATACGCAGTATTTT. Translated, it gives CASSGWGGITDTQYF. The chain recombines TRBV9 with TRBJ2-3; 7 bases fit TRBD2. Germline loops: CDR1 SGDLS, CDR2 YYNGEE. After removal of 3 bases from V and 2 bases from J, the junction contained 6 bases not matched to a gene. The CDR3 has 15 amino acids.

The genes are TRBV10-3 and TRBJ1-4, with 8 bases matching TRBD1. V dropped 0 bases and J dropped 7; count of bases not matched to a gene: 13. This CDR3 has 18 residues. The germline V gene encodes CDR1 ENHRY and CDR2 SYGVKD. CDR3: CAISESLYRDRRIEKLFF. The CDR3 nucleotides are TGTGCCATCAGTGAGTCCCTATACCGGGACAGGAGGATTGAAAAACTGTTTTTT.

This clone was recorded only once. The chain has TRBV30 and TRBJ2-7; possibly TRBD1 for D (5 bases). Germline assignment: CDR1 GTSNPN and CDR2 SVGIG (reference sequence). The V and J ends lost 1 base and 4 bases respectively, with 23 bases between them. The CDR3 contains 17 residues. The CDR3 reads CAWSALTHRPPDYEQYF. The DNA of the CDR3 is TGTGCCTGGAGTGCATTAACCCACAGGCCTCCGGATTACGAGCAGTACTTC.

The V gene is TRBV15, the J gene TRBJ2-7, with 7 nucleotides matching TRBD2. The junction had 2 bases not matched to a gene; V was cut back by 3 bases and J by 3 bases. This CDR3 is built from 13 residues. Germline V gene sequence: CDR1 LNHNV, CDR2 YYDKDF (reference sequence). The CDR3 spells CATSRGTNYEQYF. The CDR3 DNA follows: TGTGCCACCAGCAGGGGGACTAACTACGAGCAGTACTTC.

The gene calls are TRBV30 and TRBJ2-3; D call uncertain. Trimming pared 1 base from V and 7 bases from J, leaving 9 bases between. CDR3 length: 12 residues. Germline V gives CDR1 GTSNPN, CDR2 SVGIG (reference sequence). The CDR3 DNA is TGTGCCTGGAGTGCCGACCACAATACGCAGTATTTT. This translates into CAWSADHNTQYF.

The chain employs TRBV4-2 and TRBJ2-2; 7 bases agree with TRBD1. The CDR3 loop spans 13 amino acids. CDR1 LGHNA and CDR2 YNFKEQ come from the germline V gene. Losses at the gene ends were 8 bases for V and 5 bases for J; bases not matched to a gene: 5. CDR3 in amino acids: CASEGQKTGELFF. In DNA, the CDR3 is TGTGCCAGCGAGGGACAGAAGACCGGGGAGCTGTTTTTT.

V and J are TRBV7-9 and TRBJ2-5; TRBD2 agrees at 10 bases. The CDR3 has 14 amino acids. Germline V gene data show CDR1 as SEHNR and CDR2 as FQNEAQ (reference sequence). V was pared by 4 bases and J by 5 bases, with 4 bases of the junction left unmatched. The CDR3 is CASSSSGSHETQYF. CDR3 DNA sequence: TGTGCCAGCAGCTCTAGCGGGAGTCACGAGACCCAGTACTTC.